Shown below are 21 T cell receptor beta chains from a single sample sequenced in a study of response to subunit inactivated influenza vaccine listed by TCRdb under 2018. Libraries were made using RT-PCR. These reads were obtained on an Illumina HiSeq 2500. TCRdb reprocessing: public reads trimmed at Q25 with fastp, clones called with MiXCR, in-frame beta chains kept. Each CDR3 protein appears once, grouped with its most common genes and DNA. The sample includes hundreds of thousands of distinct CDR3 sequences, with approximately 15% observed a single time. The top ten clonotypes cover about 7.4% of the sample. The source material was PBMCs from blood, sampled roughly 2 weeks before vaccination. Source of these receptors: a man over 45 who received an inactivated influenza vaccine. Donor details come from another sample of the same person, matched by shared clones.

The chain employs TRBV7-2 and TRBJ2-1, with 9 bases that match TRBD2. This CDR3 is built from 15 residues. The V segment lost 6 bases and the J segment 7 bases; nucleotides outside the gene matches: 10. The germline gives CDR1 SGHTA, CDR2 FQGNSA. The CDR3 protein is CASSTTGTSLNEQFF. As DNA, the CDR3 is TGTGCCAGCAGTACAACCGGGACTAGCTTGAATGAGCAGTTCTTC.

This CDR3 reads CASSQDRGVFTDTQYF. CDR3 sequence (DNA): TGTGCCAGCAGCCAAGATCGGGGCGTATTCACAGATACGCAGTATTTT. The rearrangement uses TRBV4-2 and TRBJ2-3; D may match TRBD1 or TRBD2 (5 bases each). With 0 bases removed from V and 2 bases from J, the gap between germline ends came to 12 bases. The CDR3 spans 16 residues. Germline V gene data show CDR1 as LGHNA and CDR2 as YNFKEQ.

V and J are TRBV24-1 and TRBJ2-2, with 8 positions matching TRBD1. The CDR3 is 17 residues long. The germline CDR1 and CDR2 sequences are KGHDR and SFDVKD. J lost 5 bases, V lost 0 bases, and 7 bases had no gene match. The CDR3 is CATSDLRAGGRTGELFF. CDR3 nucleotides: TGTGCCACCAGTGATTTGCGGGCAGGGGGCAGGACCGGGGAGCTGTTTTTT.

In its sample, this clonotype was seen a few times. The V and J genes are TRBV10-3 and TRBJ2-5; 7 bases align to TRBD1. The CDR3 runs 13 residues. Germline loops: CDR1 ENHRY, CDR2 SYGVKD. V lost 10 bases to trimming and J lost 3 bases; unmatched junction nucleotides: 8. CDR3 bases: TGTGCCACACGGACCGGGACAGAAGAGACCCAGTACTTC. This gives the protein CATRTGTEETQYF.

This clonotype was detected a few times. The chain combines TRBV18 with TRBJ2-5; 10 nucleotides match TRBD1. Germline V lookup: CDR1 KGHSH, CDR2 LQKENI. V was pared by 3 bases and J by 3 bases, with 4 bases of the junction left unmatched. The CDR3 is 15 residues long. This CDR3 is CASSPLDRGKETQYF. The DNA for the CDR3 is TGTGCCAGCTCACCGCTGGACAGGGGGAAAGAGACCCAGTACTTC.

The chain employs TRBV5-1 and TRBJ1-1; D may be TRBD1 (5 bases). V was pared by 1 base and J by 2 bases, with 9 bases between. CDR3 size: 14 residues. Germline V CDR1 and CDR2: SGHRS, YFSETQ. This chain's CDR3 is CASSLQGYNTEAFF. DNA of the CDR3: TGCGCCAGCAGCTTGCAGGGATATAACACTGAAGCTTTCTTT.

In this sample, this clonotype turned up many times. The chain is built from TRBV9 and TRBJ2-1; maybe TRBD2 (5 bases). V was cut by 3 bases and J by 1 base, with 14 bases left in between. CDR3 length equals 16 residues. Per the germline V gene, CDR1 is SGDLS and CDR2 is YYNGEE. CDR3 amino acids: CASSARLRDSYNEQFF. CDR3 sequence (DNA): TGTGCCAGCAGCGCCCGGTTGAGGGATTCCTACAATGAGCAGTTCTTC.

This clonotype was observed a handful of times. The DNA for the CDR3 is TGTGCCAGCAGCTTAAGCGTGACAGAAATCTACGAGCAGTACTTC. Translating it yields CASSLSVTEIYEQYF. The chain couples TRBV7-2 to TRBJ2-7; tentatively, D is TRBD1 (5 bases). Trimming took 2 bases from V and 3 from J, leaving 14 bases between them. This CDR3 region has 15 residues. In germline, CDR1 is SGHTA, CDR2 FQGNSA.

The chain links TRBV19 to TRBJ2-1, with 8 nucleotides matching TRBD2. Germline values: CDR1 LNHDA, CDR2 SQIVND (reference sequence). The CDR3 length is 15 residues. Trimming at V came to 2 bases and at J to 3 bases, leaving 3 bases not matched to a gene. The CDR3 nucleotides read TGTGCCAGTAGTATATACACTAGCGGCTACAATGAGCAGTTCTTC. Amino acid sequence: CASSIYTSGYNEQFF.

This clonotype came up a few times. This chain connects TRBV20-1 to TRBJ2-7; tentative D call: TRBD2 (6 bases). CDR1 DFQATT and CDR2 SNEGSKA come from the germline V gene (reference sequence). The length of the CDR3 is 14 residues. CDR3 coding DNA: TGCAGGGTGGGCGGCGGGGCGATCCTCGGCGAGCAGTACTTC. This codes for CRVGGGAILGEQYF.

At least ten counts were recorded for this clonotype. The chain links TRBV20-1 to TRBJ2-5; weak D call: TRBD1 (7 bases). This CDR3 spans 17 amino acids. Trimming left V 4 bases short and J 4 bases short, with 25 bases between. The V gene's germline CDR1 is DFQATT and CDR2 SNEGSKA (reference sequence). CDR3 sequence (DNA): TGCAGTGCTACCAAACCGGCGGGGCAGGGGGGCGCAGAGACCCAGTACTTC. Translating gives CSATKPAGQGGAETQYF.

The V call is TRBV7-2, the J call TRBJ2-7; 9 bases are shared with TRBD1. With V trimmed by 5 bases and J by 2 bases, 7 bases remained unmatched. The CDR3 covers 15 residues. Germline-derived CDR1 and CDR2 are SGHTA and FQGNSA. CDR3 nucleotides: TGTGCCAGCAGCCCGACAGGGACAGGGACCTACGAGCAGTACTTC. This translates into CASSPTGTGTYEQYF.

There are a few counts of this clonotype. This chain joins TRBV27 and TRBJ2-7; TRBD1 matches at 7 bases. Germline CDR1 and CDR2: MNHEY and SMNVEV (reference sequence). This CDR3 has 14 residues. The J segment lost 6 bases and the V segment lost 6 bases, leaving 11 bases of the junction unmatched. The DNA for the CDR3 is TGTGCCAGCAGGACACAGGGGTTGACGGTCGAGCAGTACTTC. Its translation: CASRTQGLTVEQYF.

This clonotype has a count of ten or more. This rearrangement joins TRBV6-5 to TRBJ2-2; 8 nucleotides agree with TRBD1. The CDR3 sequence is 17 residues long. CDR1 is MNHEY and CDR2 is SVGAGI in the germline V gene. V was pared by 6 bases and J by 1 base, with 10 bases of the junction left unmatched. CDR3 bases: TGTGCCAGCAGACCCAGAAGAGGACAGGGGAACACCGGGGAGCTGTTTTTT. The encoded protein is CASRPRRGQGNTGELFF.

This clonotype was detected ten times or more. This chain uses TRBV19 with TRBJ2-1; 11 nucleotides match TRBD2. This CDR3 comprises 17 residues. V gave up 5 bases and J gave up 2 bases; unmatched junction bases: 8. Looked up from germline, CDR1 is LNHDA and CDR2 is SQIVND (reference sequence). The CDR3 DNA sequence: TGTGCCAGTAGTCGAATAGCGGGAGGGTCTGCCTACAATGAGCAGTTCTTC. It yields the protein CASSRIAGGSAYNEQFF.

This clonotype has a handful of counts. This sequence joins TRBV7-9 and TRBJ2-3; 7 nucleotides match TRBD1. V shed 3 bases and J 2 bases; nucleotides not matched to a gene: 2. The CDR3 is made up of 14 amino acids. Germline CDR1 and CDR2: SEHNR and FQNEAQ (reference sequence). CDR3 protein: CASSFGQDTDTQYF. The DNA of the CDR3 is TGTGCCAGCAGCTTCGGACAGGACACAGATACGCAGTATTTT.

The chain combines TRBV20-1 with TRBJ2-5, with 8 bases identical to TRBD1. CDR1 and CDR2 (germline): DFQATT, SNEGSKA (reference sequence). The CDR3 has 14 amino acids. Unmatched junction bases numbered 8, after V lost 3 bases and J lost 5 bases. Written as DNA, the CDR3 is TGCAGTGCTAGTTGGGCAGGGGGCGGCGAGACCCAGTACTTC. The encoded protein is CSASWAGGGETQYF.

This clonotype was counted at least ten times. The V gene is TRBV11-2, the J gene TRBJ1-4; 7 bases line up with TRBD1. The V segment lost 4 bases and the J segment 5 bases; nucleotides outside the gene matches: 4. There are 14 residues in the CDR3. Germline V gene lookup returns CDR1 SGHAT and CDR2 FQNNGV. The CDR3 sequence: CASSSDRVNEKLFF. The DNA of the CDR3 is TGTGCCAGCAGCTCCGACAGGGTCAATGAAAAACTGTTTTTT. Using reference TRBV11-2 and TRBJ1-4 for the parts outside the CDR3, the full variable domain is EAGVAQSPRYKIIEKRQSVAFWCNPISGHATLYWYQQILGQGPKLLIQFQNNGVVDDSQLPKDRFSAERLKGVDSTLKIQPAKLEDSAVYLCASSSDRVNEKLFFGSGTQLSVL.

The V and J genes are TRBV7-8 and TRBJ2-3, with D tentatively TRBD2 (5 bases). V dropped 1 base and J dropped 2 bases, with 13 bases sitting between them. This CDR3 spans 16 amino acids. Germline CDR1 is SGHVS and CDR2 is FQNEAQ. The DNA for the CDR3 is TGTGCCAGCAGCTTAGGAGGGTATGTCAACACAGATACGCAGTATTTT. Amino acid sequence: CASSLGGYVNTDTQYF.

This clonotype showed up just a few times. The V and J genes are TRBV5-6 and TRBJ2-3; the match to TRBD1 covers 9 bases. With V trimmed by 6 bases and J by 7 bases, 18 bases remained unmatched. CDR1 is SGHDT, CDR2 YYEEEE, per germline. This CDR3 has 17 residues. The CDR3 DNA reads TGTGCCAGCACCTCTTTTGGACAGGGGAGAGTTGAGAATACGCAGTATTTT. Translated: CASTSFGQGRVENTQYF.

The chain carries TRBV6-2 or TRBV6-3 and TRBJ2-7; 11 bases agree with TRBD1. The trim removed 0 bases at V and 3 bases at J, leaving 16 bases unmatched. Per germline, CDR1 MNHEY and CDR2 SVGEGT. The CDR3 has 20 amino acids. CDR3 bases: TGTGCCAGCAGTTACTCATCTCGTGAGGGATGGACAGGGGGCATCTACGAGCAGTACTTC. Its translation is CASSYSSREGWTGGIYEQYF.